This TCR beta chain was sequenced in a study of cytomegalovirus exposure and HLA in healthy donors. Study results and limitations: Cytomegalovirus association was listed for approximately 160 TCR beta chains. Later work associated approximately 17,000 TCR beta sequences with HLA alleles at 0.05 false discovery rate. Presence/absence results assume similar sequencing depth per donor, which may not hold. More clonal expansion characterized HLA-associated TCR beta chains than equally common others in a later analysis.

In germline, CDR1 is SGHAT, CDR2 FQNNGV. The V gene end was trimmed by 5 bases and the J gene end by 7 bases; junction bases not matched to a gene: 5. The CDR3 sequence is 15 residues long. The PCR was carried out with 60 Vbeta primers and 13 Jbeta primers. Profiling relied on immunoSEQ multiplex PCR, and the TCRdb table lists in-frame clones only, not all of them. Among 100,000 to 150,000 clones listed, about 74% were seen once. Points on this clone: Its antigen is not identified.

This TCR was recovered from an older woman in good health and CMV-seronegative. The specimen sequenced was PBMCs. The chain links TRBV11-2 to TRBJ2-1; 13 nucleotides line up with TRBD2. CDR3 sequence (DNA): TGTGCCAGCAGCAAGGGACTAGCGGGGAAAAATGAGCAGTTCTTC. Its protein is CASSKGLAGKNEQFF.